This TCR beta chain was sequenced in a study of T cell changes during pregnancy in multiple sclerosis. Trimming at V came to 1 base and at J to 3 bases, leaving 9 bases not matched to a gene. The germline CDR1 and CDR2 sequences are SGHRS and YFSETQ. The CDR3 length is 17 residues. Profiling relied on immunoSEQ multiplex PCR, and the TCRdb table lists in-frame clones only, not all of them. Among tens of thousands of clones listed, 90% to 95% were seen once. The chain joins TRBV5-1 to TRBJ2-7; 11 nucleotides align to TRBD2. The receptor comes from a female donor with multiple sclerosis, enrolled in a pregnancy study. The material was CD4+ T cells from peripheral blood mononuclear cells, obtained before pregnancy. The DNA for the CDR3 is TGCGCCAGCAGCTTGACCTCGACTAGCGGGGAGATCTACGAGCAGTACTTC. This translates into CASSLTSTSGEIYEQYF.